Below are 24 T cell receptor beta chains sequenced from a single sample in a study of T cell clusters in autoimmune cytopenias. Each sample's input was 250 to 300 ng genomic DNA, some 40,000 genome equivalents. Multiplex touch-down PCR amplified TRB using TRB-A and TRB-B pools in one tube. TCRdb re-analyzed the multiplex PCR reads; it lists each CDR3 protein once, without DNA. This table lists about 1,100 distinct CDR3 sequences. Sequenced material: peripheral blood. The receptors come from a human donor with an autoimmune cytopenia or autoimmune hepatitis (not recorded which).

By frequency, this clonotype is medium-sized. This rearrangement joins TRBV24-1 to TRBJ2-1; TCRdb indicates TRBD1, and absent DNA this call remains unverified. The CDR3 loop spans 16 amino acids. CDR1 is KGHDR and CDR2 is SFDVKD in the germline V gene. This chain's CDR3 is CATSDLRDRGLYEQFF.

This clonotype is labeled medium-sized based on frequency. The CDR3 is CASSYLQLGSPLHF. The chain combines TRBV19 with TRBJ1-6. Germline V gene sequence: CDR1 LNHDA, CDR2 SQIVND (reference sequence). CDR3 length: 14 amino acids.

This clonotype is deemed medium-sized by its frequency. The chain links TRBV7-2 to TRBJ2-5; TCRdb lists TRBD2, though no DNA is available to test this call. Germline V gene lookup returns CDR1 SGHTA and CDR2 FQGNSA. The CDR3 is 12 amino acids. CDR3 sequence reads: CASTMRGETQYF.

In terms of frequency, this clonotype is medium-sized. V usage is TRBV4-3 and J usage is TRBJ1-6; TCRdb reports TRBD1, a call that lacks DNA to check it against. The length of the CDR3 is 13 residues. CDR1 LGHNA and CDR2 YSLEER come from the germline V gene. The CDR3 protein is CASSQDRGAPLHF.

Frequency places this clonotype as medium-sized. The rearrangement joins TRBV24-1 to TRBJ2-2; TCRdb picks TRBD2, but there is no DNA to check that call. The CDR3 is 17 residues long. From germline, CDR1 is KGHDR and CDR2 SFDVKD. The CDR3 is CATSDLAGGLNTGELFF.

This clonotype is deemed medium-sized by its frequency. The gene calls are TRBV30 and TRBJ2-7; TCRdb's assignment of TRBD1 cannot be checked, as there is no DNA. Per germline, CDR1 GTSNPN and CDR2 SVGIG (reference sequence). CDR3 size: 15 residues. The CDR3 sequence: CAWSVGGGPSYEQYF.

Measured by frequency, this clonotype is medium-sized (0.01 to 0.1%). The chain couples TRBV12-3 or TRBV12-4 to TRBJ1-2; as DNA is missing, the TRBD1 call by TCRdb cannot be tested. The CDR3 covers 14 residues. The CDR3 spells CASSLVQGSGGYTF.

This clonotype is medium-sized by frequency. The chain has TRBV20-1 and TRBJ2-6. The CDR3 consists of 13 residues. Germline loops: CDR1 DFQATT, CDR2 SNEGSKA (reference sequence). The CDR3 sequence: CSASATGANVLTF.

The chain combines TRBV20-1 with TRBJ2-4; without DNA, the TCRdb call of TRBD2 cannot be checked. The length of the CDR3 is 15 residues. The germline V gene encodes CDR1 DFQATT and CDR2 SNEGSKA (reference sequence). CDR3 sequence: CSASLAGLAKNIQYF.

V is TRBV27 and J is TRBJ2-7; TCRdb lists TRBD1, though no DNA is available to test this call. The CDR3 covers 14 residues. In germline, CDR1 is MNHEY, CDR2 SMNVEV (reference sequence). The CDR3 here is CASSRDRAFYEQYF.

This clonotype is classed as medium-sized by frequency. CDR3 in amino acids: CASSFLAGGTDTQYF. The chain carries TRBV6-2 or TRBV6-3 and TRBJ2-3; the TRBD2 assignment by TCRdb is unverifiable without DNA. Per the germline V gene, CDR1 is MNHEY and CDR2 is SVGEGT. The CDR3 is 15 amino acids.

This sequence joins TRBV30 and TRBJ1-3. This CDR3 has 12 amino acids. CDR1 and CDR2 (germline): GTSNPN, SVGIG (reference sequence). CDR3 amino acids: CAWSVTGNTIYF.

This clonotype ranks as medium-sized in terms of frequency. The chain uses TRBV7-2 and TRBJ1-5; no DNA is available, so the TRBD1 call from TCRdb remains unchecked. The length of the CDR3 is 15 residues. Germline V lookup: CDR1 SGHTA, CDR2 FQGNSA. CDR3 residues: CASSSGQGSSQPQHF.

This chain links TRBV6-5 with TRBJ2-1; TCRdb indicates TRBD2, and absent DNA this call remains unverified. CDR1 MNHEY and CDR2 SVGAGI come from the germline V gene. CDR3 length: 16 residues. The CDR3 spells CASSSPGLAGGNKQFF.

This chain links TRBV28 with TRBJ2-3; TCRdb picks TRBD2, but there is no DNA to check that call. The CDR3 covers 16 residues. CDR1 is MDHEN and CDR2 is SYDVKM in the germline V gene. CDR3 amino acids: CATNYMGGRRTDTQYF.

This clonotype registers large (0.1 to 1%) by frequency. The chain employs TRBV10-3 and TRBJ2-2; TCRdb outputs TRBD2, but without DNA this stays unchecked. The CDR3 length is 16 residues. Germline V CDR1 and CDR2: ENHRY, SYGVKD. The CDR3 spells CAISETSGANTGELFF.

This clonotype ranks as large in terms of frequency. This chain uses TRBV30 with TRBJ2-4; with no DNA, the TCRdb D assignment of TRBD1 cannot be verified. CDR3 length equals 12 residues. Germline V gene lookup returns CDR1 GTSNPN and CDR2 SVGIG (reference sequence). This CDR3 is CAWTAGRNIQYF.

Measured by frequency, this clonotype is medium-sized. The chain joins TRBV20-1 to TRBJ2-3. This CDR3 is built from 12 residues. Germline V gene sequence: CDR1 DFQATT, CDR2 SNEGSKA (reference sequence). This CDR3 is CSARSYTDTQYF.

According to its frequency, this clonotype is large. The V call is TRBV6-1, the J call TRBJ1-6; with no DNA, the TCRdb D assignment of TRBD1 cannot be verified. CDR1 and CDR2 (germline): MNHNS, SASEGT. The CDR3 sequence is 16 residues long. CDR3 in amino acids: CASRLRDSSYNSPLHF.

Judged by frequency, this clonotype is medium-sized. The CDR3 spells CASSRTVGISYEQYF. The chain has TRBV5-1 and TRBJ2-7. Germline V gene data show CDR1 as SGHRS and CDR2 as YFSETQ. The CDR3 totals 15 residues.

The chain links TRBV20-1 to TRBJ2-3. CDR3 size: 13 residues. The germline V gene has CDR1 DFQATT and CDR2 SNEGSKA (reference sequence). CDR3 region: CSASGVETDTQYF.

The rearrangement links TRBV30 to TRBJ2-2. CDR3 length: 14 residues. Per the germline V gene, CDR1 is GTSNPN and CDR2 is SVGIG (reference sequence). CDR3 sequence: CAWSVQPVGGELFF.

Judged by frequency, this clonotype is medium-sized. The chain uses TRBV5-4 and TRBJ2-4. CDR1 is SGHNT and CDR2 is YYREEE in the germline V gene (reference sequence). The CDR3 spans 14 residues. This chain's CDR3 is CASSLARVGNIQYF.

Frequency places this clonotype as medium-sized. V is TRBV18 and J is TRBJ2-1; the D gene TCRdb calls, TRBD2, cannot be checked with no DNA. The length of the CDR3 is 16 residues. Germline CDR1 is KGHSH and CDR2 is LQKENI. CDR3 sequence: CASSAEDPNSYNEQFF. Full variable domain (remainder filled in from reference TRBV18 and TRBJ2-1): NAGVMQNPRHLVRRRGQEARLRCSPMKGHSHVYWYRQLPEEGLKFMVYLQKENIIDESGMPKERFSAEFPKEGPSILRIQQVVRGDSAAYFCASSAEDPNSYNEQFFGPGTRLTVL.